These 2 T cell receptor beta chains were all obtained from the same sample, sequenced in a study of CD8 T cells in ankylosing spondylitis (dated by TCRdb to 2015 to 2018). The protocol used for the library was 5' RACE. TCRdb records Illumina HiSeq 2500 as the sequencer. TCRdb applied fastp at Q25 and MiXCR to the public reads, then kept only in-frame beta chains. Each CDR3 protein appears once, grouped with its most common genes and DNA. Within this sample are 150,000 to 200,000 distinct CDR3 sequences, with 18% of them counted one time only. Together, the top ten hold under 9% of the sample. Input material: blood, either unsorted or a sorted T cell fraction (not recorded which). All receptors come from a male donor with ankylosing spondylitis or in good health (not recorded which).

This clonotype was picked up one time. The rearrangement joins TRBV5-1 to TRBJ1-4; possibly TRBD1 for D (5 bases). Per the germline V gene, CDR1 is SGHRS and CDR2 is YFSETQ. CDR3 length: 16 residues. V lost 4 bases and J lost 2, with 15 bases in between. The CDR3 region has the DNA TGCGCCAGCAGCCGGGGGTCGGGGCCTACTAATGAAAAACTGTTTTTT. Translating it yields CASSRGSGPTNEKLFF.

This clonotype was seen at least ten times. The chain carries TRBV2 and TRBJ2-4, with TRBD1 matching over 11 bases. CDR1 is SNHLY and CDR2 is FYNNEI in the germline V gene. The CDR3 length is 16 residues. V was pared by 8 bases and J by 2 bases, with 8 bases of the junction left unmatched. Here the CDR3 reads CASATWDRGSKNIQYF. CDR3 sequence (DNA): TGTGCCAGCGCGACCTGGGACAGGGGGTCCAAAAACATTCAGTACTTC.